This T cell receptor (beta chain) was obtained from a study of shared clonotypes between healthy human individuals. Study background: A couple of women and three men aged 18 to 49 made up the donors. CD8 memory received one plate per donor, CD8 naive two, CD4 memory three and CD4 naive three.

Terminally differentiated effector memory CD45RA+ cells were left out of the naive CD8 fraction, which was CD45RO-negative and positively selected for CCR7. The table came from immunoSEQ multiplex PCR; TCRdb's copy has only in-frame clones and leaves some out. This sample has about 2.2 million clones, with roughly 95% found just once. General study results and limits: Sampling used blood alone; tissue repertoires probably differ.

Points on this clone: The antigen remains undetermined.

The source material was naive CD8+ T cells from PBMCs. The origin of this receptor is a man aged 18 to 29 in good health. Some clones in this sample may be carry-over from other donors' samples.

The CDR3 is CSAPVAAGGYF. CDR3 bases: TGCAGTGCTCCCGTGGCTGCCGGGGGGTATTTT. The chain has TRBV20-1 and TRBJ2-3; D possibly corresponds to TRBD2 (6 bases). Between the trimmed V and J ends, which lost 5 bases and 14 bases, there was a span of 17 bases. The CDR3 has 11 residues. Per germline, CDR1 DFQATT and CDR2 SNEGSKA (reference sequence).